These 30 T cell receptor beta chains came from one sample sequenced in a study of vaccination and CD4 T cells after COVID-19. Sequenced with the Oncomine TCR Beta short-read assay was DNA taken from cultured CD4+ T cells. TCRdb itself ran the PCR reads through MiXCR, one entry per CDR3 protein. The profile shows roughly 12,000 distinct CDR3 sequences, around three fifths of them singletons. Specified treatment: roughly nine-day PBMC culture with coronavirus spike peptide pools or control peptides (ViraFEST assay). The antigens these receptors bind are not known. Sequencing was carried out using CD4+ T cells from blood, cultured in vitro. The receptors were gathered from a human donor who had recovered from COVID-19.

CDR3 in amino acids: CASRTGGLNEKLFF. The CDR3, as DNA: TGTGCCAGCAGGACAGGGGGCCTTAATGAAAAACTGTTTTTT. V gene TRBV6-1 combines with J gene TRBJ1-4; 10 bases are shared with TRBD1. CDR3 length equals 14 residues. The trim removed 6 bases at V and 4 bases at J, leaving 2 bases unmatched. The germline CDR1 and CDR2 sequences are MNHNS and SASEGT.

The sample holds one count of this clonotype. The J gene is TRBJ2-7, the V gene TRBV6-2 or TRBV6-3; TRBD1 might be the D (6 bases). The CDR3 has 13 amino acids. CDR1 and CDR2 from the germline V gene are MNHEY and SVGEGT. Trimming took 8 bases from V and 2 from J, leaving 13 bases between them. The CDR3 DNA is TGTGCCAGCGTACGACAGGAAACCTACGAGCAGTACTTC. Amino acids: CASVRQETYEQYF.

The CDR3 sequence is CASSSTRDPTTNEKLFF. CDR3 bases: TGTGCCAGCAGTTCAACAAGAGATCCTACAACTAATGAAAAACTGTTTTTT. The chain has TRBV27 and TRBJ1-4; unclear D gene. V shed 4 bases and J shed 0 bases, with 15 bases lying between them. The CDR3 has 17 amino acids. The germline gives CDR1 MNHEY, CDR2 SMNVEV (reference sequence).

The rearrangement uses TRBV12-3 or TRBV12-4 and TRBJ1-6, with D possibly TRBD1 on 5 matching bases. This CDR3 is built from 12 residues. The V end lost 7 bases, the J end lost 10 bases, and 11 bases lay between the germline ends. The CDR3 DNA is TGTGCCAGCACTTATGACAGCTCACCCCTCCACTTT. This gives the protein CASTYDSSPLHF.

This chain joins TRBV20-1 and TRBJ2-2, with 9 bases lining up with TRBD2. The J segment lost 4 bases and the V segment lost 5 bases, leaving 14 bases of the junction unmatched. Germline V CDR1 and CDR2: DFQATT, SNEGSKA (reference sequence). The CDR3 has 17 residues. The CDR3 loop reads CSAPRSDSGRVTGELFF. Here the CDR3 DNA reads TGCAGTGCTCCGCGGTCGGATAGCGGGAGAGTCACCGGGGAGCTGTTTTTT.

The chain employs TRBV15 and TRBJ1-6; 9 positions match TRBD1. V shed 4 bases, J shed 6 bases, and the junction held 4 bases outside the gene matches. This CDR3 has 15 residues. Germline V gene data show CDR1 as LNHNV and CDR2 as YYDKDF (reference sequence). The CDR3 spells CATSKWDRANSPLHF. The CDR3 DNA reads TGTGCCACCAGCAAGTGGGACAGGGCTAATTCACCCCTCCACTTT.

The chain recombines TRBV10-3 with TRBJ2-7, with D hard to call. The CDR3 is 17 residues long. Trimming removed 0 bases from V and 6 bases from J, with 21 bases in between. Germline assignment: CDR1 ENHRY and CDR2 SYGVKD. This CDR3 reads CAISESSFRLPRGEQYF. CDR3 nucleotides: TGTGCCATCAGTGAGTCGAGCTTTAGGCTTCCCCGCGGCGAGCAGTACTTC.

The CDR3: CSARDLRGDYGYTF. The CDR3 nucleotides are TGCAGTGCTAGAGATCTGAGGGGGGACTATGGCTACACCTTC. V usage is TRBV20-1 and J usage is TRBJ1-2; a possible D gene is TRBD1 (6 bases). V lost 0 bases and J lost 3, with 11 bases in between. The CDR3 loop spans 14 amino acids. Germline assignment: CDR1 DFQATT and CDR2 SNEGSKA (reference sequence).

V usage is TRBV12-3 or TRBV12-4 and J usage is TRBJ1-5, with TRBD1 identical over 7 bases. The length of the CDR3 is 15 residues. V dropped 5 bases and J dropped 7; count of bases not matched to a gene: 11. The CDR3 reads CASSPSYRGGQPQHF. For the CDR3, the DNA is TGTGCCAGCAGTCCATCGTACAGGGGCGGGCAGCCCCAGCATTTT.

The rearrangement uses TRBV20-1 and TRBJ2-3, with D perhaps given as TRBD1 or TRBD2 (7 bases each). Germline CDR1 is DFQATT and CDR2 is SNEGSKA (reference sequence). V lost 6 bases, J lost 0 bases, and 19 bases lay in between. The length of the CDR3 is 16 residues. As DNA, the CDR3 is TGCAGTGCCGCCCCCCAGGGGGGACTAAGCACAGATACGCAGTATTTT. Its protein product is CSAAPQGGLSTDTQYF.

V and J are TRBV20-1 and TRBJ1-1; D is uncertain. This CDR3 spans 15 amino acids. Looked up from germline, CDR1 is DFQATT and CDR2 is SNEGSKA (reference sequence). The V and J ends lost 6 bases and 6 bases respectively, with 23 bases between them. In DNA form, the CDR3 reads TGCAGTGCCAACAGTAATATGGGCGTGAGCGCTGAAGCTTTCTTT. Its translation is CSANSNMGVSAEAFF.

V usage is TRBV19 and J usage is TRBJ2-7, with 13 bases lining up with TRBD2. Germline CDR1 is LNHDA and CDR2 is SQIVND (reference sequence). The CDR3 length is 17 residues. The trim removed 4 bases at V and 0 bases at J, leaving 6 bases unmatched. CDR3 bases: TGTGCCAGTAGTAATCGACTAGCGGGAGGTTTCTCCTACGAGCAGTACTTC. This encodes CASSNRLAGGFSYEQYF.

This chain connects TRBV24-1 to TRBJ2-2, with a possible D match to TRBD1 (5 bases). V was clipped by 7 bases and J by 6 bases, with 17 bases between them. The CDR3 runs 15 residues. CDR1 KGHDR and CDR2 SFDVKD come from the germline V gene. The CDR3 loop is CATRGLVSSPGELFF. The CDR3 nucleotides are TGTGCCACCAGGGGGCTAGTGTCCTCCCCCGGGGAGCTGTTTTTT.

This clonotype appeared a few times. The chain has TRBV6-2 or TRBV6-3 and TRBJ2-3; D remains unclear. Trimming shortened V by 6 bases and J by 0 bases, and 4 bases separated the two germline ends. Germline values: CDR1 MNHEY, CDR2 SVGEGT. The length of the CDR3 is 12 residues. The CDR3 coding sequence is TGTGCCAGCAGCCCTAGCACAGATACGCAGTATTTT. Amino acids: CASSPSTDTQYF.

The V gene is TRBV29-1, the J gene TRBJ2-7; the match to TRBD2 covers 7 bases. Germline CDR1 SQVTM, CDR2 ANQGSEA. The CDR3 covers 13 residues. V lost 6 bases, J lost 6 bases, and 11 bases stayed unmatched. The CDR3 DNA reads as TGCAGCGTCGGAGGAGGCGGGGGTGGCGAGCAGTACTTC. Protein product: CSVGGGGGGEQYF.

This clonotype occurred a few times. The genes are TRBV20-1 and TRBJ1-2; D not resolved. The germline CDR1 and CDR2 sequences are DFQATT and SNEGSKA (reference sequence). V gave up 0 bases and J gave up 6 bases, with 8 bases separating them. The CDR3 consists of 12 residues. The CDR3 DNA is TGCAGTGCTAGAGATTTGATTAATGGCTACACCTTC. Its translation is CSARDLINGYTF.

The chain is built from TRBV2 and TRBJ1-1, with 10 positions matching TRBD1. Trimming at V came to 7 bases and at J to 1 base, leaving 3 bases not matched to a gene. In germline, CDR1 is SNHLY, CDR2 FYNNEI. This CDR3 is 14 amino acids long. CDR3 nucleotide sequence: TGTGCCAGCATCCGACAGGGGGCGAACACTGAAGCTTTCTTT. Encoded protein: CASIRQGANTEAFF. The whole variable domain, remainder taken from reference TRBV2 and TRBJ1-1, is EPEVTQTPSHQVTQMGQEVILRCVPISNHLYFYWYRQILGQKVEFLVSFYNNEISEKSEIFDDQFSVERPDGSNFTLKIRSTKLEDSAMYFCASIRQGANTEAFFGQGTRLTVV.

CDR3 nucleotide sequence: TGTGCCAGCAGTGCCGGTTTAGGTCAGCCCCAGCATTTT. Translation: CASSAGLGQPQHF. The chain carries TRBV2 and TRBJ1-5; D remains unclear. Trimming left V 4 bases short and J 6 bases short, with 10 bases between. Germline V lookup: CDR1 SNHLY, CDR2 FYNNEI. This CDR3 is 13 amino acids long.

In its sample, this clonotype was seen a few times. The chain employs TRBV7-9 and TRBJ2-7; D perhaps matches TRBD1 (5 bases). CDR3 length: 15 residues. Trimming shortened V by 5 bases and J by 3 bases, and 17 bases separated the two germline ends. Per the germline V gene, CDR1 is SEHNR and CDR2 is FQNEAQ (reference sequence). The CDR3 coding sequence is TGTGCCAGCAGCGACAGCAAGGGTTCTCTCTACGAGCAGTACTTC. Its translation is CASSDSKGSLYEQYF.

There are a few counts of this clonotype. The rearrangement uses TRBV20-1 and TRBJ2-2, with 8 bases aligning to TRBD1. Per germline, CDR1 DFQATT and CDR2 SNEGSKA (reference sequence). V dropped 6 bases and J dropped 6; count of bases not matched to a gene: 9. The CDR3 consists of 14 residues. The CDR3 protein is CSAIDSGGSGELFF. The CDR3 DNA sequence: TGCAGTGCGATCGATTCAGGGGGCTCCGGGGAGCTGTTTTTT.

The DNA of the CDR3 is TGCAGCGCACGGACTAGCGGGAGCTACGAGCAGTACTTC. Protein sequence: CSARTSGSYEQYF. This chain joins TRBV29-1 and TRBJ2-7, with 13 bases that match TRBD2. CDR1 SQVTM and CDR2 ANQGSEA come from the germline V gene. V gave up 7 bases and J gave up 3 bases; unmatched junction bases: 3. This CDR3 is built from 13 residues.

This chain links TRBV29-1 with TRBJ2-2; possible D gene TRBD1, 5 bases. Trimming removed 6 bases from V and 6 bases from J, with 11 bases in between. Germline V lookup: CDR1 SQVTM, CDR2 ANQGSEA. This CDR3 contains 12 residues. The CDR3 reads CSVRQSAGELFF. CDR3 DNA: TGCAGCGTAAGACAGTCGGCCGGGGAGCTGTTTTTT.

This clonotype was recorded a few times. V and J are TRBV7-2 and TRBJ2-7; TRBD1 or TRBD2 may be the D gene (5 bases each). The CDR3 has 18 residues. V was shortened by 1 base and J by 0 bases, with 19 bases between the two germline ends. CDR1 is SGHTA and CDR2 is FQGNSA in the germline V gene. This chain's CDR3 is CASSLVISIDGASYEQYF. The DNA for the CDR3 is TGTGCCAGCAGCTTAGTAATCTCTATCGACGGGGCCTCCTACGAGCAGTACTTC.

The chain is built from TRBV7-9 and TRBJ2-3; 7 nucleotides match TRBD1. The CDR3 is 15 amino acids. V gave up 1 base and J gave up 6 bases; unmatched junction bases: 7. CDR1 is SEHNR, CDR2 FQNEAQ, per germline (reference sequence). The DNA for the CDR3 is TGTGCCAGCAGCTTAGACGGACCCAGGGGGGATACGCAGTATTTT. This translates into CASSLDGPRGDTQYF.

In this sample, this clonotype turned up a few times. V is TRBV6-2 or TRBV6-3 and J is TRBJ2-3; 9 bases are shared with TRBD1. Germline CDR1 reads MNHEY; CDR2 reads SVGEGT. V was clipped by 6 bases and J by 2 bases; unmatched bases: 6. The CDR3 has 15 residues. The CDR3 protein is CASSPGTGHTDTQYF. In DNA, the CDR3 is TGTGCCAGCAGCCCCGGGACAGGGCACACAGATACGCAGTATTTT.

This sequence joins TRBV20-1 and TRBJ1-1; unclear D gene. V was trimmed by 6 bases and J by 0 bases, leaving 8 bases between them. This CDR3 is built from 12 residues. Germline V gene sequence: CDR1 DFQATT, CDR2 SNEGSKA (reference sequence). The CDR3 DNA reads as TGCAGTGCAGCTAAATTGAACACTGAAGCTTTCTTT. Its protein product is CSAAKLNTEAFF.

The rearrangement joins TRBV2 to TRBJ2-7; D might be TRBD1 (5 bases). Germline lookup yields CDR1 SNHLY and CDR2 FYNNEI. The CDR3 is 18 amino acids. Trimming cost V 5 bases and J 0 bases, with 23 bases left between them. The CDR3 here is CASSTGSPQMLGSYEQYF. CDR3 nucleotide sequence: TGTGCCAGCAGTACAGGCTCCCCTCAGATGCTGGGCTCCTACGAGCAGTACTTC.

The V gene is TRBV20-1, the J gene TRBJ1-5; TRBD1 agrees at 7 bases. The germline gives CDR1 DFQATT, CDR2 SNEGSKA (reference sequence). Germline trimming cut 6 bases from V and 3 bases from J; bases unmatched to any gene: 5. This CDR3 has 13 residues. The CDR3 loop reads CSAIDRVNQPQHF. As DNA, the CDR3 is TGCAGTGCAATTGACAGGGTCAATCAGCCCCAGCATTTT.

CDR3 nucleotide sequence: TGTGCCAGCAACCTAGCGGGCGCCTCTCGTTCCGAGCAGTACTTC. Encoded protein: CASNLAGASRSEQYF. The V call is TRBV28, the J call TRBJ2-7; 8 positions match TRBD2. Germline V gene lookup returns CDR1 MDHEN and CDR2 SYDVKM. The J segment lost 6 bases and the V segment lost 7 bases, leaving 14 bases of the junction unmatched. The CDR3 is 15 amino acids.

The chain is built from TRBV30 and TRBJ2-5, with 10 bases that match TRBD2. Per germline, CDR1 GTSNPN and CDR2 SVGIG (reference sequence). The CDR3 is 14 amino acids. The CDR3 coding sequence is TGTGCACAAGATAGTAGCGGGAGGAGTGAGACCCAGTACTTC. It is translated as CAQDSSGRSETQYF.